This T cell receptor (beta chain) originates from a study of T cell repertoires in cytomegalovirus infection. This clonotype was seen a few times. The CDR3 loop spans 15 amino acids. V gave up 7 bases and J gave up 1 base, with 15 bases separating them. Germline loops: CDR1 SNHLY, CDR2 FYNNEI. TCRdb re-analysed the reads in MiXCR, keeping a single row per CDR3 protein. Of approximately 97,000 distinct CDR3 sequences listed, 16% are singletons. Sequencing was carried out using PBMCs. The rearrangement links TRBV2 to TRBJ2-3, with D tentatively TRBD1 or TRBD2 (7 bases each). This sequence originates from a human donor in good health (CMV status not recorded). Some clones in this sample may be carry-over from other donors' samples. The DNA of the CDR3 is TGTGCCAGCACCAGACAGGGAGGGGGCACAGATACGCAGTATTTT. It specifies CASTRQGGGTDTQYF.